The T cell receptor beta chain described here comes from a study of esophageal squamous cell carcinoma under preoperative chemotherapy (dated by TCRdb to between 2018 and 2020). Regarding the complete study: Both tumor-infiltrating lymphocytes and peripheral blood T cells had their TCR repertoires profiled in the study. In patients with esophageal squamous cell carcinoma, the study looked at what paclitaxel-nedaplatin chemotherapy did to T-cell receptor repertoires. A handful of patients with primary esophageal squamous cell carcinoma made up the cohort. Repertoires from samples collected before paclitaxel-nedaplatin therapy were compared with repertoires from samples collected after the therapy. Beyond this particular receptor, the publication reports: Rather than arising solely from local clonal changes, post-treatment tumor-infiltrating lymphocytes appeared to come partly from peripheral T cells that migrated into the tumor. Paclitaxel-nedaplatin therapy caused immediate and substantial changes in clonotype frequency, and abundant clones were more likely to contract than to amplify. A small cohort was used, with only a few patients with esophageal squamous cell carcinoma being analyzed. A significant increase in TCR diversity was observed in peripheral T cells after chemotherapy, whereas no such increase was observed in tumor-infiltrating lymphocytes.

In the paper's terms, the time point label means: before preoperative PTX-NDP chemotherapy. Patients received paclitaxel-nedaplatin as preoperative chemotherapy before surgery. The library was prepared using PCR. Instrument on record: HiSeq X Ten. TCR repertoires were characterized by high-throughput sequencing. TCRdb trimmed the raw reads at Q25, called clones with MiXCR and kept productive beta chains. Entries are consolidated by CDR3 protein sequence, retaining the most common genes and DNA. The sample has about 30,000 distinct CDR3 sequences on record, about half of them singletons. Approximately 12% of the sample goes to the ten largest clones. From the cysteine through the phenylalanine, the CDR3 covers 15 amino acids. The kept DNA is CDR3 alone, 45 bases in frame from the first base. CDR1 and CDR2, per the germline V gene, are SGHTS and YDEGEE. After removal of 2 bases from V and 11 bases from J, the junction retains 14 bases not matched to a gene.

Regarding this clonotype: Its antigen remains undetermined. The record has no base qualities; no much larger clone is one base away.

The V gene is TRBV5-8 and the J gene is TRBJ2-5; 8 central nucleotides agree with TRBD2. The sample was collected from a patient given preoperative chemotherapy. The TCR sequence derives from a human donor with esophageal squamous cell carcinoma. The donor label of this sample is uncertain. The nucleotide sequence is given as TGTGCCAGCAGCTTCTGGCTAGCGGGCCTCAATGAGCAGTACTTC. It is translated as CASSFWLAGLNEQYF. When the CDR3 is completed using the reference TRBV5-8 and TRBJ2-5 genes on either side, the full variable domain is EAGVTQSPTHLIKTRGQQATLRCSPISGHTSVYWYQQALGLGLQFLLWYDEGEERNRGNFPPRFSGRQFPNYSSELNVNALELEDSALYLCASSFWLAGLNEQYFGPGTRLLVL.